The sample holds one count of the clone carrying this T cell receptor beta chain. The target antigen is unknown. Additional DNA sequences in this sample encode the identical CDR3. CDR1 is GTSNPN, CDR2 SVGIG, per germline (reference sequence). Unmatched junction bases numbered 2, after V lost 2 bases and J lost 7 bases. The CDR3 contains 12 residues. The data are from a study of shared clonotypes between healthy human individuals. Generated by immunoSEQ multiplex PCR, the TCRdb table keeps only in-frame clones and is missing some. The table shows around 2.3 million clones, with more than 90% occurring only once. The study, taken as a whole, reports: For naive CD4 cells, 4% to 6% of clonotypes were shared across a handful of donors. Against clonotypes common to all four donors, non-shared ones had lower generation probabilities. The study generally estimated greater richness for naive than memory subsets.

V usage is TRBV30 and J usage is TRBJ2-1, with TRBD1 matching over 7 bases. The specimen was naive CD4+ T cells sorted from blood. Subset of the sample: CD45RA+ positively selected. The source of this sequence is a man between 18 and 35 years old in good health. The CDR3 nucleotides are TGTGCCTGGAGTTTACAGGGGAATGAGCAGTTCTTC. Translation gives CAWSLQGNEQFF.